The 23 T cell receptor beta chains given below trace back to one sample, sequenced in a study of human T cells and chemical hapten exposure. Indicated time point: patch test 3, about 24 weeks after DPC sensitization. Indicated treatment: therapeutic diphenylcyclopropenone sensitization with weekly scalp DPC. One entry per CDR3 protein, called by TCRdb with MiXCR from the RACE reads. Here the sample spans over 100,000 distinct CDR3 sequences, roughly 12% being singletons. The source was whole blood, collected in connection with sensitization to the hapten diphenylcyclopropenone (DPC). The receptor source for this set is a woman aged 45 to 65 with alopecia areata. Some clones in this sample may be carry-over from other donors' samples.

This clonotype was detected only a few times. CDR3 coding DNA: TGTGCCTGGAGTGTACGTGCCCCGTACGAGCAGTACTTC. It specifies CAWSVRAPYEQYF. This rearrangement joins TRBV30 to TRBJ2-7; D gene ambiguous. Germline V gene sequence: CDR1 GTSNPN, CDR2 SVGIG (reference sequence). V shed 0 bases and J shed 4 bases, with 10 bases lying between them. CDR3 length: 13 residues.

The sample holds a few counts of this clonotype. The rearrangement joins TRBV5-6 to TRBJ1-6; TRBD1 matches 10 bases. Germline CDR1 is SGHDT and CDR2 is YYEEEE. Unmatched junction bases numbered 7, after V lost 3 bases and J lost 10 bases. This CDR3 has 15 residues. CDR3: CASSWGTGDGSPLHF. The DNA of the CDR3 is TGTGCCAGCAGCTGGGGGACAGGGGATGGGTCACCCCTCCACTTT.

There are a few counts of this clonotype. The genes are TRBV27 and TRBJ1-5, with D perhaps matching TRBD1 (6 bases). From germline, CDR1 is MNHEY and CDR2 SMNVEV (reference sequence). CDR3 length equals 11 residues. Trimming removed 6 bases at V and 10 bases at J, with 10 bases between. CDR3 coding DNA: TGTGCCAGCAGGGGGGCGGGACCCCAGCATTTT. Translating it yields CASRGAGPQHF.

This clonotype was counted between two and nine times. This chain uses TRBV20-1 with TRBJ1-5; 11 nucleotides agree with TRBD1. The germline V gene encodes CDR1 DFQATT and CDR2 SNEGSKA (reference sequence). The CDR3 is 16 amino acids. V lost 6 bases to trimming and J lost 3 bases; unmatched junction nucleotides: 10. The DNA of the CDR3 is TGCAGTGCCACCCTGGGACAGGGGGTCCACAATCAGCCCCAGCATTTT. Protein product: CSATLGQGVHNQPQHF.

This clonotype has just a few counts. The V call is TRBV2, the J call TRBJ1-2; the D gene is possibly TRBD1 (5 bases). V was shortened by 7 bases and J by 2 bases, with 17 bases between the two germline ends. The germline V gene has CDR1 SNHLY and CDR2 FYNNEI. The CDR3 is 15 residues long. CDR3 sequence reads: CASTGESGQNYGYTF. DNA for the CDR3: TGTGCCAGCACCGGCGAGTCGGGGCAGAACTATGGCTACACCTTC.

This clonotype was recorded many times. The CDR3 region is CASSFGGGLTDTQYF. The CDR3 region has the DNA TGTGCCAGCAGTTTCGGGGGAGGCCTTACAGATACGCAGTATTTT. The chain recombines TRBV12-3 or TRBV12-4 with TRBJ2-3; maybe TRBD2 (6 bases). This CDR3 has 15 residues. V lost 3 bases and J 3 bases, leaving 13 bases between the germline ends.

The chain carries TRBV5-6 and TRBJ2-5; D is ambiguous. The CDR3 loop spans 14 amino acids. The V end lost 8 bases, the J end lost 1 base, and 15 bases lay between the germline ends. In germline, CDR1 is SGHDT, CDR2 YYEEEE. The CDR3 DNA follows: TGTGCCAGTAAGAATGGCTACCTCCAAGAGACCCAGTACTTC. Translation gives CASKNGYLQETQYF.

Only a few counts were recorded for this clonotype. J is TRBJ1-3 and V is TRBV10-3; D ambiguous. Germline CDR1 ENHRY, CDR2 SYGVKD. The CDR3 is 15 amino acids. Trimming stripped 2 bases from V and 1 base from J, with 9 bases between. In nucleotides, the CDR3 is TGTGCCATCAGTGAGGGCGTAGGTTCTGGAAACACCATATATTTT. It specifies CAISEGVGSGNTIYF.

V gene TRBV6-5 combines with J gene TRBJ2-5; no clear D. The V gene lost 2 bases and the J gene lost 1 base, with 8 bases spanning the gap. The CDR3 runs to 14 residues. CDR1 and CDR2 from the germline V gene are MNHEY and SVGAGI. The CDR3 DNA sequence: TGTGCCAGCAGTTACGGCCCCCTCCAAGAGACCCAGTACTTC. This sequence encodes CASSYGPLQETQYF.

The CDR3 is CASILSGSPAHEQYF. DNA of the CDR3: TGTGCCAGCATTCTGAGCGGGAGTCCTGCCCACGAGCAGTACTTC. The chain joins TRBV28 to TRBJ2-7; TRBD2 matches at 8 bases. Germline assignment: CDR1 MDHEN and CDR2 SYDVKM. J lost 5 bases, V lost 7 bases, and 13 bases had no gene match. This CDR3 is built from 15 residues.

This sequence joins TRBV9 and TRBJ1-5, with D tentatively TRBD1 (6 bases). The CDR3 length is 15 residues. Germline-derived CDR1 and CDR2 are SGDLS and YYNGEE. V was pared by 0 bases and J by 4 bases, with 11 bases between. CDR3 coding DNA: TGTGCCAGCAGCGTAGGGACAGTGGGGAATCAGCCCCAGCATTTT. Its protein is CASSVGTVGNQPQHF.

The chain is built from TRBV12-3 or TRBV12-4 and TRBJ1-5, with 9 bases aligning to TRBD1. J was trimmed by 1 base and V by 6 bases; bases with no gene match: 7. The CDR3 consists of 16 residues. The CDR3, as DNA: TGTGCCAGCAGCCCCTGGGACAGGGACAGCAATCAGCCCCAGCATTTT. Translated: CASSPWDRDSNQPQHF.

The V call is TRBV28, the J call TRBJ2-1; 13 nucleotides agree with TRBD2. The CDR3 has 20 residues. CDR1 MDHEN and CDR2 SYDVKM come from the germline V gene. V dropped 7 bases and J dropped 7; count of bases not matched to a gene: 22. Here the CDR3 DNA reads TGTGCCAGCAACCTAAGGACTAGCGGGAGTGAATCGTCTGAAGGGAATGAGCAGTTCTTC. It is translated as CASNLRTSGSESSEGNEQFF. Full variable domain (rest looked up from reference TRBV28 and TRBJ2-1): DVKVTQSSRYLVKRTGEKVFLECVQDMDHENMFWYRQDPGLGLRLIYFSYDVKMKEKGDIPEGYSVSREKKERFSLILESASTNQTSMYLCASNLRTSGSESSEGNEQFFGPGTRLTVL.

This sequence joins TRBV14 and TRBJ1-6; D unresolved. The germline V gene encodes CDR1 SGHDN and CDR2 FVKESK. Trimming took 0 bases from V and 0 from J, leaving 6 bases between them. The length of the CDR3 is 16 residues. The CDR3 loop is CASSQDKSSYNSPLHF. The CDR3 coding sequence is TGTGCCAGCAGCCAAGATAAAAGCTCCTATAATTCACCCCTCCACTTT. Full variable domain (remainder filled in from reference TRBV14 and TRBJ1-6): EAGVTQFPSHSVIEKGQTVTLRCDPISGHDNLYWYRRVMGKEIKFLLHFVKESKQDESGMPNNRFLAERTGGTYSTLKVQPAELEDSGVYFCASSQDKSSYNSPLHFGNGTRLTVT.

This clonotype turned up a few times. The CDR3, as DNA: TGTGCCAGCAGTCCCCGGACAGCCAAGAACACTGAAGCTTTCTTT. It encodes CASSPRTAKNTEAFF. The chain combines TRBV12-3 or TRBV12-4 with TRBJ1-1; possibly TRBD1 for D (6 bases). This CDR3 has 15 residues. V lost 5 bases and J lost 1, with 14 bases in between.

Many counts were recorded for this clonotype. The chain couples TRBV29-1 to TRBJ2-3; TRBD2 aligns across 16 bases. The germline gives CDR1 SQVTM, CDR2 ANQGSEA. The CDR3 runs 16 residues. J lost 2 bases, V lost 3 bases, and 2 bases had no gene match. CDR3 nucleotides: TGCAGCGTTGATGGGACTAGCGGGGGGGCCACAGATACGCAGTATTTT. It codes for CSVDGTSGGATDTQYF.

CDR3 loop: CASEGPGETQYF. In DNA form, the CDR3 reads TGTGCCAGCGAGGGACCCGGAGAGACCCAGTACTTC. The V gene is TRBV7-2, the J gene TRBJ2-5; D may correspond to TRBD1 or TRBD2 (5 bases each). The CDR3 contains 12 residues. The germline V and J ends were trimmed by 8 bases and 4 bases, with 11 bases remaining between them. The germline CDR1 and CDR2 sequences are SGHTA and FQGNSA.

The chain uses TRBV27 and TRBJ1-1, with D possibly TRBD1 on 6 matching bases. The germline V and J ends were trimmed by 7 bases and 5 bases, with 17 bases remaining between them. Germline CDR1 MNHEY, CDR2 SMNVEV (reference sequence). The CDR3 sequence is 14 residues long. The CDR3 region is CASTKYRDGTEAFF. CDR3 bases: TGTGCCAGCACCAAATACAGGGATGGGACTGAAGCTTTCTTT.

The sample holds a few counts of this clonotype. The rearrangement joins TRBV12-3 or TRBV12-4 to TRBJ1-5; D gene unclear. Deletions cut 3 bases from V and 5 bases from J, with 8 bases between. The CDR3 sequence is 13 residues long. The CDR3 bases are TGTGCCAGCAGTTTGGGGATTGATCAGCCCCAGCATTTT. Amino acids: CASSLGIDQPQHF.

There are a few counts of this clonotype. The V call is TRBV11-2, the J call TRBJ1-2; D unclear. Trimming took 2 bases from V and 3 from J, leaving 16 bases between them. The V gene's germline CDR1 is SGHAT and CDR2 FQNNGV. The CDR3 has 16 residues. CDR3: CASSLIPLGADYGYTF. The CDR3 DNA follows: TGTGCCAGCAGCTTAATCCCCTTAGGAGCGGACTATGGCTACACCTTC.

This clonotype was picked up a small number of times. The chain couples TRBV28 to TRBJ2-7, with TRBD1 matching over 10 bases. The V segment lost 8 bases and the J segment 3 bases; nucleotides outside the gene matches: 4. This CDR3 is 13 amino acids long. CDR1 and CDR2 from the germline V gene are MDHEN and SYDVKM. CDR3 in amino acids: CASHRTGGYEQYF. The CDR3, as DNA: TGTGCCAGCCACCGGACAGGGGGCTACGAGCAGTACTTC.

The chain has TRBV21-1 and TRBJ2-7; TRBD1 is the table's D call and was not checked against the DNA. TRBV21-1 is a pseudogene segment. The CDR3 runs to 18 residues. For the CDR3, the DNA is TGTGCCAGCGTTTCCCTCCCGGGACCCAGCCCGGGCTGCTACGAGCAGTACTTC. It encodes CASVSLPGPSPGCYEQYF.

The V and J genes are TRBV29-1 and TRBJ2-1, with 7 bases lining up with TRBD2. Per the germline V gene, CDR1 is SQVTM and CDR2 is ANQGSEA. The CDR3 loop spans 15 amino acids. With 7 bases clipped from V and 7 bases from J, the junction kept 16 bases outside the gene matches. CDR3: CSAPLQRESANEQFF. CDR3 DNA: TGCAGCGCCCCACTCCAGCGGGAAAGTGCGAATGAGCAGTTCTTC.